The clone carrying this T cell receptor beta chain was counted ten times or more. Its antigen is not identified. This entry belongs to a study of T-cell reconstitution after alpha-beta-depleted transplantation in children. Whole-study findings and limits: T-cell numbers and diversity, one year after transplant, stemmed largely from T cells that were newly produced. In some patients, recipient T cells and intrathymic progenitors surviving conditioning explained high day-60 diversity.

Preparing the TCRbeta library involved the use of unique molecular identifiers. TCRdb re-derived calls from the PCR reads in MiXCR, one entry per CDR3 protein. The sample lists 90,000 to 100,000 distinct CDR3 sequences, more than 20% seen once, with about a fifth in the top ten. Germline lookup yields CDR1 SGHVS and CDR2 FQNEAQ. There are 14 residues in the CDR3. The V segment lost 5 bases and the J segment 1 base; nucleotides outside the gene matches: 4. This material consisted of PBMCs, taken before TCRalphabeta/CD19-depleted stem cell transplant. The rearrangement uses TRBV7-8 and TRBJ1-1, with 7 bases lining up with TRBD1. This receptor was identified in a boy younger than 10 with acute lymphoblastic leukemia, due to receive a stem cell transplant. CDR3 sequence (DNA): TGTGCCAGCAGCAAAGGACAGGCGAACACTGAAGCTTTCTTT. Translated: CASSKGQANTEAFF.